The next 32 T cell receptor beta chains were all read from a single sample in a study of cytomegalovirus exposure and HLA in healthy donors. PCR amplification relied on 60 Vbeta primers (plus 13 Jbeta primers). TCRdb keeps only in-frame clones here, not all; method: immunoSEQ multiplex PCR. The profile shows roughly 190,000 clones, approximately 87% of them singletons. The source material was PBMCs. The origin of the receptors is a man aged 25 to 40 in good health and CMV-seronegative.

J is TRBJ2-7 and V is TRBV7-8, with 9 bases lining up with TRBD2. The CDR3 runs to 16 residues. The J segment lost 7 bases and the V segment lost 3 bases, leaving 13 bases of the junction unmatched. The germline gives CDR1 SGHVS, CDR2 FQNEAQ. CDR3 DNA sequence: TGTGCCAGCAGCTTGGGACTAGCTATCTCCGGGTGGGAGCAGTACTTC. This codes for CASSLGLAISGWEQYF.

This clone was picked up a small number of times. The chain has TRBV4-2 and TRBJ2-7; 10 nucleotides match TRBD2. The CDR3 loop spans 17 amino acids. Trimming took 4 bases from V and 2 from J; bases not matched to a gene: 11. Per germline, CDR1 LGHNA and CDR2 YNFKEQ. The CDR3, as DNA: TGTGCCAGCAGCCTTGGGGGACAACTAGCGGGGACCTACGAGCAGTACTTC. Encoded protein: CASSLGGQLAGTYEQYF.

This chain uses TRBV7-9 with TRBJ2-5; the match to TRBD2 covers 7 bases. The germline CDR1 and CDR2 sequences are SEHNR and FQNEAQ (reference sequence). This CDR3 comprises 13 residues. The V gene end was trimmed by 5 bases and the J gene end by 12 bases; junction bases not matched to a gene: 12. The CDR3 spells CASSPRGAGDEYF. CDR3 sequence (DNA): TGTGCCAGCAGCCCCCGGGGTGCGGGGGACGAGTACTTC.

The chain uses TRBV28 and TRBJ1-1; D is perhaps TRBD1 (5 bases). The CDR3 sequence is 15 residues long. V lost 5 bases and J 2 bases, leaving 15 bases between the germline ends. Germline V CDR1 and CDR2: MDHEN, SYDVKM. The CDR3 spells CASSPPTGFNTEAFF. CDR3 in DNA: TGTGCCAGCAGTCCCCCAACAGGCTTCAACACTGAAGCTTTCTTT. Full variable domain (outside the CDR3, taken from reference TRBV28 and TRBJ1-1): DVKVTQSSRYLVKRTGEKVFLECVQDMDHENMFWYRQDPGLGLRLIYFSYDVKMKEKGDIPEGYSVSREKKERFSLILESASTNQTSMYLCASSPPTGFNTEAFFGQGTRLTVV.

This clone was observed once. This chain uses TRBV7-9 with TRBJ1-2; D is perhaps TRBD1 (6 bases). The germline V and J ends were trimmed by 2 bases and 8 bases, with 15 bases remaining between them. The CDR3 is 14 residues long. Germline CDR1 is SEHNR and CDR2 is FQNEAQ (reference sequence). CDR3 residues: CASSLQGLPGGYTF. In DNA, the CDR3 is TGTGCCAGCAGCTTACAGGGGCTCCCGGGGGGCTACACCTTC.

The genes are TRBV20-1 and TRBJ1-2; no clear D. V was clipped by 3 bases and J by 8 bases, with 10 bases between them. Germline assignment: CDR1 DFQATT and CDR2 SNEGSKA (reference sequence). The CDR3 covers 11 residues. The CDR3: CSASPDLGYTF. CDR3 nucleotides: TGCAGTGCTAGCCCCGATCTAGGCTACACCTTC.

The chain links TRBV28 to TRBJ1-1; D unresolved. The V end lost 10 bases, the J end lost 1 base, and 13 bases lay between the germline ends. The CDR3 is 13 amino acids. CDR1 and CDR2 (germline): MDHEN, SYDVKM. In DNA form, the CDR3 reads TGTGCCACCACCCGGCGGAGGAACACTGAAGCTTTCTTT. Encoded protein: CATTRRRNTEAFF.

The chain couples TRBV30 to TRBJ1-2; 11 bases line up with TRBD1. CDR1 GTSNPN and CDR2 SVGIG come from the germline V gene (reference sequence). This CDR3 spans 17 amino acids. Trimming at V came to 0 bases and at J to 1 base, leaving 7 bases not matched to a gene. CDR3 coding DNA: TGTGCCTGGAGTGTAGGGCGGACAGGGGGCCTTAACTATGGCTACACCTTC. Protein sequence: CAWSVGRTGGLNYGYTF.

This chain links TRBV29-1 with TRBJ1-2; the D gene is possibly TRBD1 (5 bases). Trimming removed 1 base from V and 2 bases from J, with 11 bases in between. There are 14 residues in the CDR3. CDR1 is SQVTM, CDR2 ANQGSEA, per germline. The CDR3 sequence: CSVEGRRGNYGYTF. The CDR3 nucleotides are TGCAGCGTTGAAGGGCGTCGGGGGAACTATGGCTACACCTTC.

The V call is TRBV5-4, the J call TRBJ2-5; D remains ambiguous. CDR1 is SGHNT, CDR2 YYREEE, per germline (reference sequence). This CDR3 spans 12 amino acids. Trimming left V 1 base short and J 5 bases short, with 6 bases between. The CDR3: CASSLIAETQYF. DNA of the CDR3: TGTGCCAGCAGCTTGATTGCGGAGACCCAGTACTTC.

The gene calls are TRBV5-4 and TRBJ2-5; D is undetermined. The germline V gene has CDR1 SGHNT and CDR2 YYREEE (reference sequence). Trimming removed 2 bases from V and 0 bases from J, with 2 bases in between. The CDR3 contains 12 residues. CDR3: CASSFNQETQYF. The CDR3 DNA sequence: TGTGCCAGCAGCTTTAACCAAGAGACCCAGTACTTC. Looking up the rest from reference TRBV5-4 and TRBJ2-5 gives the full variable domain: ETGVTQSPTHLIKTRGQQVTLRCSSQSGHNTVSWYQQALGQGPQFIFQYYREEENGRGNFPPRFSGLQFPNYSSELNVNALELDDSALYLCASSFNQETQYFGPGTRLLVL.

V is TRBV19 and J is TRBJ2-1, with D possibly TRBD2 on 6 matching bases. The CDR3 is 14 residues long. Germline assignment: CDR1 LNHDA and CDR2 SQIVND (reference sequence). V was trimmed by 5 bases and J by 1 base, leaving 9 bases between them. Written as DNA, the CDR3 is TGTGCCAGTAGTTCCGGAGGGTCCTACAATGAGCAGTTCTTC. It translates to CASSSGGSYNEQFF.

The chain carries TRBV28 and TRBJ1-4; D remains ambiguous. The germline gives CDR1 MDHEN, CDR2 SYDVKM. The CDR3 has 15 residues. V was shortened by 6 bases and J by 2 bases, with 13 bases between the two germline ends. For the CDR3, the DNA is TGTGCCAGCAGCCCGGGTGGGGAGACTAATGAAAAACTGTTTTTT. Translating it yields CASSPGGETNEKLFF.

The chain links TRBV18 to TRBJ1-1, with a possible D match to TRBD1 (6 bases). The CDR3 runs 13 residues. V gave up 2 bases and J gave up 4 bases, with 8 bases separating them. The germline V gene has CDR1 KGHSH and CDR2 LQKENI. The CDR3 sequence is CASSPVGATEAFF. CDR3 DNA: TGTGCCAGCTCACCAGTGGGGGCCACTGAAGCTTTCTTT.

V usage is TRBV5-1 and J usage is TRBJ1-1; D perhaps matches TRBD1 (6 bases). Germline CDR1 reads SGHRS; CDR2 reads YFSETQ. This CDR3 is built from 15 residues. The V end lost 1 base, the J end lost 0 bases, and 10 bases lay between the germline ends. For the CDR3, the DNA is TGCGCCAGCAGCTTGAGGGGGAGCTTGAACACTGAAGCTTTCTTT. Translated, it gives CASSLRGSLNTEAFF.

The genes are TRBV11-2 and TRBJ1-3, with D unclear. Germline V gene data show CDR1 as SGHAT and CDR2 as FQNNGV. Trimming shortened V by 4 bases and J by 0 bases, and 16 bases separated the two germline ends. CDR3 length equals 17 residues. In DNA form, the CDR3 reads TGTGCCAGCAGCTCCGTCGACCCGGGTAACTCTGGAAACACCATATATTTT. Translation gives CASSSVDPGNSGNTIYF.

As DNA, the CDR3 is TGTGCCAGCAGCTACAGCCCCGGGAGCTTTTACGAGCAGTACTTC. Translated, it gives CASSYSPGSFYEQYF. V and J are TRBV11-2 and TRBJ2-7; D possibly corresponds to TRBD2 (6 bases). Germline V gene data show CDR1 as SGHAT and CDR2 as FQNNGV. This CDR3 comprises 15 residues. The V gene lost 4 bases and the J gene lost 4 bases, with 17 bases spanning the gap.

The rearrangement links TRBV5-1 to TRBJ2-3; D perhaps matches TRBD2 (6 bases). This CDR3 is built from 15 residues. Deletions cut 7 bases from V and 3 bases from J, with 18 bases between. Germline CDR1 SGHRS, CDR2 YFSETQ. The DNA for the CDR3 is TGCGCCAGCCAGACTAGACCAACTATTACAGATACGCAGTATTTT. This encodes CASQTRPTITDTQYF.

CDR3 amino acids: CAWGGQHQRLAWGELFF. The CDR3 nucleotides read TGTGCCTGGGGGGGACAGCACCAGCGACTAGCGTGGGGGGAGCTGTTTTTT. This chain links TRBV30 with TRBJ2-2; D is perhaps TRBD2 (8 bases). In germline, CDR1 is GTSNPN, CDR2 SVGIG (reference sequence). This CDR3 has 17 amino acids. Trimming stripped 5 bases from V and 8 bases from J, with 27 bases between.

The V call is TRBV7-2, the J call TRBJ2-5; 8 bases agree with TRBD1. The CDR3 runs 15 residues. Germline V gene lookup returns CDR1 SGHTA and CDR2 FQGNSA. J lost 2 bases, V lost 1 base, and 3 bases had no gene match. This CDR3 reads CASSLGGTGQETQYF. In DNA, the CDR3 is TGTGCCAGCAGCTTAGGGGGGACAGGTCAAGAGACCCAGTACTTC.

This chain links TRBV28 with TRBJ2-3, with a weak D call TRBD2 (5 bases). The CDR3 totals 16 residues. The V gene's germline CDR1 is MDHEN and CDR2 SYDVKM. V was clipped by 6 bases and J by 6 bases, with 22 bases between them. CDR3 nucleotide sequence: TGTGCCAGCAGCGGCGCGGGCAAACTGCGACATGATACGCAGTATTTT. It yields the protein CASSGAGKLRHDTQYF.

The chain joins TRBV5-6 to TRBJ1-1; 9 positions agree with TRBD1. This CDR3 has 12 residues. Germline-derived CDR1 and CDR2 are SGHDT and YYEEEE. Trimming cost V 4 bases and J 10 bases; bases outside gene matches: 5. The CDR3 DNA reads TGTGCCAGCAGCCCCGGGACAGGGAGAGCTTTCTTT. Protein: CASSPGTGRAFF.

CDR3 protein: CASSPSQGSHSYEQYF. The CDR3 coding sequence is TGTGCCAGCAGTCCGTCACAGGGATCCCACTCCTACGAGCAGTACTTC. The V and J genes are TRBV28 and TRBJ2-5; D is perhaps TRBD1 (6 bases). The J call may not be correct, given that the DNA end is closer to TRBJ2-7. The CDR3 is 16 residues long. Germline V gene data show CDR1 as MDHEN and CDR2 as SYDVKM.

The rearrangement links TRBV18 to TRBJ2-3; weak D call: TRBD2 (5 bases). The V end lost 6 bases, the J end lost 6 bases, and 13 bases lay between the germline ends. The germline V gene has CDR1 KGHSH and CDR2 LQKENI. The CDR3 totals 13 residues. As DNA, the CDR3 is TGTGCCAGCTCGCGCGAGGGTTCGGATACGCAGTATTTT. This encodes CASSREGSDTQYF.

The sample holds one count of this clone. The rearrangement links TRBV5-1 to TRBJ2-1; TRBD2 matches 11 bases. V lost 4 bases, J lost 3 bases, and 6 bases stayed unmatched. CDR3 length equals 16 residues. Germline CDR1 reads SGHRS; CDR2 reads YFSETQ. CDR3: CASSRDGTSGYNEQFF. The CDR3 DNA reads as TGCGCCAGCAGCAGGGACGGGACTAGCGGCTACAATGAGCAGTTCTTC.

The J gene is TRBJ2-5, the V gene TRBV15; D perhaps matches TRBD2 (6 bases). The CDR3 is 15 residues long. Germline V gene lookup returns CDR1 LNHNV and CDR2 YYDKDF (reference sequence). Trimming left V 0 bases short and J 5 bases short, with 13 bases between. CDR3 nucleotide sequence: TGTGCCACCAGCAGAGAGGGCGGGACCGTTGAGACCCAGTACTTC. Translating it yields CATSREGGTVETQYF.

The rearrangement uses TRBV5-1 and TRBJ2-1, with D tentatively TRBD2 (5 bases). Germline V gene lookup returns CDR1 SGHRS and CDR2 YFSETQ. V dropped 0 bases and J dropped 7 bases, with 14 bases sitting between them. The CDR3 length is 15 residues. The CDR3 spells CASSLAGESRNEQFF. CDR3 sequence (DNA): TGCGCCAGCAGCTTGGCCGGGGAGTCGAGGAATGAGCAGTTCTTC.

The chain joins TRBV6-5 to TRBJ1-5; the D gene is possibly TRBD1 (6 bases). The ends were cut back, 6 bases at V and 0 bases at J, with 9 bases in the middle. This CDR3 spans 14 amino acids. Germline CDR1 and CDR2: MNHEY and SVGAGI. The CDR3 reads CASREQGSNQPQHF. The CDR3 nucleotides are TGTGCCAGCAGGGAACAGGGTAGCAATCAGCCCCAGCATTTT.

This sequence joins TRBV29-1 and TRBJ2-3, with 9 nucleotides matching TRBD2. The CDR3 spans 16 residues. Germline values: CDR1 SQVTM, CDR2 ANQGSEA. J gave up 1 base and V 4 bases, and 9 bases lay outside the gene matches. The CDR3 DNA reads TGCAGCGTTGTAGCCTTAGCGGGGGTGGGCACAGATACGCAGTATTTT. Its translation is CSVVALAGVGTDTQYF.

In the case of this clone: The junction and the germline gene differ at one end; a read error may be behind it. This chain links TRBV7-9 with TRBJ2-4; possible D gene TRBD2, 6 bases. This CDR3 has 15 residues. CDR1 is SEHNR, CDR2 FQNEAQ, per germline (reference sequence). The CDR3 sequence is CSSSLGSGSGGIQYF. CDR3 DNA sequence: TGTTCCAGCAGCTTGGGTTCCGGGTCCGGGGGCATTCAGTACTTC. Filled out from reference TRBV7-9 and TRBJ2-4, the complete variable domain reads DTGVSQNPRHKITKRGQNVTFRCDPISEHNRLYWYRQTLGQGPEFLTYFQNEAQLEKSRLLSDRFSAERPKGSFSTLEIQRTEQGDSAMYLCSSSLGSGSGGIQYFGAGTRLSVL.

The V gene is TRBV29-1, the J gene TRBJ2-3; maybe TRBD2 (6 bases). V lost 7 bases and J 3 bases, leaving 14 bases between the germline ends. Germline V lookup: CDR1 SQVTM, CDR2 ANQGSEA. This CDR3 has 13 residues. Written as DNA, the CDR3 is TGCAGCGGCCGGAGGGGAGGAACAGATACGCAGTATTTT. Its translation: CSGRRGGTDTQYF.

This chain joins TRBV18 and TRBJ2-3; D may be TRBD2 (5 bases). This CDR3 spans 14 amino acids. Germline CDR1 is KGHSH and CDR2 is LQKENI. Trimming took 4 bases from V and 3 from J, leaving 11 bases between them. The CDR3 sequence is CASSLDYRTDTQYF. CDR3 DNA sequence: TGTGCCAGCTCACTAGACTATAGAACAGATACGCAGTATTTT.